The 2 T cell receptor beta chains presented below share a single source sample, sequenced in a study of cytomegalovirus exposure and HLA in healthy donors. Amplification used 60 Vbeta primers and 13 Jbeta primers. The method was immunoSEQ multiplex PCR; TCRdb's version includes in-frame clones alone and lacks a portion of them. The sample totals approximately 40,000 clones. The sequencing input was PBMCs. These receptors were obtained from a human donor in good health.

This chain links TRBV18 with TRBJ2-5, with D possibly being TRBD2 (6 bases). From germline, CDR1 is KGHSH and CDR2 LQKENI. Trimming took 3 bases from V and 3 from J, leaving 8 bases between them. This CDR3 contains 13 residues. In DNA form, the CDR3 reads TGTGCCAGCTCACCCCGGGGGAAAGAGACCCAGTACTTC. It encodes CASSPRGKETQYF.

The chain recombines TRBV5-1 with TRBJ2-1, with 9 bases fitting TRBD2. Germline loops: CDR1 SGHRS, CDR2 YFSETQ. This CDR3 has 16 amino acids. Trimming at V came to 4 bases and at J to 9 bases, leaving 14 bases not matched to a gene. The CDR3, as DNA: TGCGCCAGCAGCCCTTCTAGGGTAGCGGGGGTTGTTGAGCAGTTCTTC. Its protein is CASSPSRVAGVVEQFF. Drawing the rest from reference TRBV5-1 and TRBJ2-1, the complete variable domain is KAGVTQTPRYLIKTRGQQVTLSCSPISGHRSVSWYQQTPGQGLQFLFEYFSETQRNKGNFPGRFSGRQFSNSRSEMNVSTLELGDSALYLCASSPSRVAGVVEQFFGPGTRLTVL.